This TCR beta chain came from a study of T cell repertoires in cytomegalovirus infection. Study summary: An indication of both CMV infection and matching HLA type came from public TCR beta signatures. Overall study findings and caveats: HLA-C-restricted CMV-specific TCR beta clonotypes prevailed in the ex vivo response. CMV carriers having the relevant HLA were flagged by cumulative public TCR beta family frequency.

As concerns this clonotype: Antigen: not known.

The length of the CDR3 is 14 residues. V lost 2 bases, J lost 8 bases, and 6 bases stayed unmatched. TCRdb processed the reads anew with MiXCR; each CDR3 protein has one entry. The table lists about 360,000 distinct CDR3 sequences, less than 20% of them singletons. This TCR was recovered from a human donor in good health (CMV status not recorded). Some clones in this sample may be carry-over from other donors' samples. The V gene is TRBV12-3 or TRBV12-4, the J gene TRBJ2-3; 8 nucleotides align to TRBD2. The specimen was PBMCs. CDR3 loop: CASSLPGTRVTQYF. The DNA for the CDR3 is TGTGCCAGCAGTTTACCTGGGACTAGGGTTACGCAGTATTTT.